Below, 10 T cell receptor beta chains from the same sample are listed, as sequenced in a study of graft-versus-host responses after intestinal transplantation. For these TCRs, the target antigens are not known. Libraries were prepared by immunoSEQ multiplex PCR; TCRdb keeps only in-frame clonotypes and omits some of them. The sample lists 80,000 to 95,000 clones, 85% to 95% occurring once. The sample here was unstimulated CD8+ T cells sorted from spleen or lymph node cells, taken before intestinal transplant. These receptors were obtained from a human donor who received an intestinal transplant.

The V and J genes are TRBV28 and TRBJ2-7; the match to TRBD1 covers 7 bases. With 8 bases clipped from V and 2 bases from J, the junction kept 9 bases outside the gene matches. CDR3 size: 14 residues. In germline, CDR1 is MDHEN, CDR2 SYDVKM. In DNA, the CDR3 is TGTGCCAGCTCCCAAAGCCAGGGGGCCTACGAGCAGTACTTC. This sequence encodes CASSQSQGAYEQYF.

The chain is built from TRBV9 and TRBJ1-6; D gene ambiguous. Germline V gives CDR1 SGDLS, CDR2 YYNGEE. Between the trimmed V and J ends, which lost 5 bases and 13 bases, there was a span of 16 bases. The CDR3 length is 13 residues. CDR3 amino acids: CASSNEEGMPLHF. In nucleotides, the CDR3 is TGTGCCAGCAGTAACGAAGAGGGAATGCCCCTCCACTTT.

CDR3: CASSQWGGGNTEAFF. CDR3 in DNA: TGTGCCAGCAGCCAGTGGGGGGGAGGGAACACTGAAGCTTTCTTT. The genes are TRBV11-2 and TRBJ1-1, with D possibly TRBD1 on 5 matching bases. The V end was cut by 5 bases, the J end by 1 base, with 14 bases between. This CDR3 is built from 15 residues. The germline V gene has CDR1 SGHAT and CDR2 FQNNGV.

The V and J genes are TRBV18 and TRBJ2-7; D gene uncertain. The germline CDR1 and CDR2 sequences are KGHSH and LQKENI. CDR3 size: 12 residues. The V end lost 3 bases, the J end lost 2 bases, and 5 bases lay between the germline ends. In DNA, the CDR3 is TGTGCCAGCTCACCTCGGGCCTACGAGCAGTACTTC. It yields the protein CASSPRAYEQYF.

This chain joins TRBV7-2 and TRBJ2-1, with 16 positions matching TRBD2. Germline values: CDR1 SGHTA, CDR2 FQGNSA. The V segment lost 5 bases and the J segment 4 bases; nucleotides outside the gene matches: 11. The CDR3 consists of 19 residues. CDR3 sequence reads: CASSPSGLAGGLGYNEQFF. CDR3 coding DNA: TGTGCCAGCAGCCCCTCGGGACTAGCGGGGGGGCTGGGTTACAATGAGCAGTTCTTC.

The chain uses TRBV12-5 and TRBJ1-3; D is possibly TRBD1 (6 bases). The V end lost 3 bases, the J end lost 9 bases, and 24 bases lay between the germline ends. Germline V lookup: CDR1 LGHNT, CDR2 FRNRAP. This CDR3 region has 17 residues. CDR3 region: CASGLLPPTGTIGTIYF. The CDR3 DNA sequence: TGTGCTAGTGGTTTACTCCCCCCCACAGGGACGATCGGCACCATATATTTT.

The J gene is TRBJ2-7, the V gene TRBV27; 7 nucleotides agree with TRBD1. The CDR3 sequence is 13 residues long. With 2 bases clipped from V and 3 bases from J, the junction kept 1 base outside the gene matches. Germline lookup yields CDR1 MNHEY and CDR2 SMNVEV (reference sequence). The CDR3 spells CASSLNRGYEQYF. CDR3 in DNA: TGTGCCAGCAGTTTAAACAGGGGCTACGAGCAGTACTTC.

The chain couples TRBV19 to TRBJ2-3, with 8 bases fitting TRBD1. V lost 5 bases to trimming and J lost 2 bases; unmatched junction nucleotides: 6. There are 15 residues in the CDR3. Germline CDR1 reads LNHDA; CDR2 reads SQIVND (reference sequence). Here the CDR3 reads CASSPSGGTTDTQYF. The CDR3 DNA reads TGTGCCAGTAGTCCTTCAGGGGGCACCACAGATACGCAGTATTTT.

The chain is built from TRBV29-1 and TRBJ1-2; 9 bases align to TRBD1. V trimming: 5 bases; J trimming: 8 bases; junction bases outside the gene matches: 9. This CDR3 spans 13 amino acids. The germline gives CDR1 SQVTM, CDR2 ANQGSEA. For the CDR3, the DNA is TGCAGCGTTCCCGGGACAGGGAACGAGGGCTACACCTTC. The encoded protein is CSVPGTGNEGYTF.

With respect to this clone: The final CDR3 position lacks the conserved phenylalanine or tryptophan, pointing to a likely read error. The chain is built from TRBV4-3 and TRBJ2-7; 11 nucleotides align to TRBD2. The junction had 5 bases not matched to a gene; V was cut back by 4 bases and J by 3 bases. CDR1 and CDR2 from the germline V gene are LGHNA and YSLEER. CDR3 length: 15 amino acids. The CDR3 bases are TGCGCCAGCAGCCCTGGGACTAGCGGAATCTACGAGCAGTACCTC. Translation gives CASSPGTSGIYEQYL.